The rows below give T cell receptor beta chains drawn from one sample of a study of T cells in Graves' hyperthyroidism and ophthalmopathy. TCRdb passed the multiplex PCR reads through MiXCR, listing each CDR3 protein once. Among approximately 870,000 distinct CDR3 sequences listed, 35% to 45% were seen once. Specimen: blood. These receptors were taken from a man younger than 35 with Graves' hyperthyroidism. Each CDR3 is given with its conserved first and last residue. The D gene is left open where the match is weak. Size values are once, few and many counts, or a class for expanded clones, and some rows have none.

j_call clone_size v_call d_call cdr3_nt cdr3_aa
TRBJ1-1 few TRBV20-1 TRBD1 TGCAGTGCTAGAGACCCCGGACAGGGTATGAACACTGAAGCTTTCTTT CSARDPGQGMNTEAFF
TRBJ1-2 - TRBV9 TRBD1 TGTGCCAGCAGCGTCGGCAGGGGGATCGGCTACACCTTC CASSVGRGIGYTF
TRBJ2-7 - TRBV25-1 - TGTGCCAGCAGTCAAGACGGGCCTCTCTACGAGCAGTATTTC CASSQDGPLYEQYF
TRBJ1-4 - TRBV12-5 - TGTGCTAGTGGTTTGGACGGACAAAATAATGAAAAACTGTTTTTT CASGLDGQNNEKLFF
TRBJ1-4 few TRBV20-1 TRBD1 TGCAGTGCGTTCCCCGGGACAGGGACTGAAAAACTGTTTTTT CSAFPGTGTEKLFF
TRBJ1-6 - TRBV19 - TGTGCCAGTAGTACCGGGACATCGTATAATTCACCCCTCCACTTT CASSTGTSYNSPLHF
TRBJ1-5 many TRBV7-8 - TGTGCCAGCAGCTCCCAAGGCGGTGTTGAGCAGCCCCAGCATTTT CASSSQGGVEQPQHF
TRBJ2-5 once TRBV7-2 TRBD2 TGTGCCAGCAGCTTAGAGATTTTGGGGGGGGAGACCCAGTACTTC CASSLEILGGETQYF
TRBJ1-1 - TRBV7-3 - TGTGCCAGCAGCTCCAGAGCGACTGGGCTGGGGAGCACTGAAGCTTTCTTT CASSSRATGLGSTEAFF
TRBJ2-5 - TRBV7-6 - TGTGCCAGCAGCTTAGAGATCGGGGGAGAGACCCAGTACTTC CASSLEIGGETQYF
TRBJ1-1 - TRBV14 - TGTGCCAGCAGTCACAGTAATATGAACACTGAAGCTTTCTTT CASSHSNMNTEAFF
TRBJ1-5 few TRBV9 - TGTGCCAGCAGCGAGGACCCTAATCAGCCCCAGCATTTT CASSEDPNQPQHF
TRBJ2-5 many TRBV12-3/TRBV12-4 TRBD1 TGTGCCAGCAGACGGAACAGGGGGGAGACCCAGTACTTC CASRRNRGETQYF
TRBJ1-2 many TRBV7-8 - TGTGCCAGCAGCTTAGCGAGGGGGGTCTATGGCTACACCTTC CASSLARGVYGYTF
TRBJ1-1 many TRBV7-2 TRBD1 TGTGCCAGCAGCAGTACAGGGGCTGAAGCTTTCTTT CASSSTGAEAFF
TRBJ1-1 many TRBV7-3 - TGTGCCAGCAGCTTAAGGGGGAGCACTGAAGCTTTCTTT CASSLRGSTEAFF
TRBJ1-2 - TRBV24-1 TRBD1 TGTGCCACAGGGGGCAACACCGGGGAAGGCTACACCTTC CATGGNTGEGYTF
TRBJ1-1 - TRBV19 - TGTGCCAGTAGCCCCTGGGGTAGGGCTGAGGGAACTGAAGCTTTCTTT CASSPWGRAEGTEAFF
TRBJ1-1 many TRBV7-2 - TGTGCCAGCAGCATGAGGGCAGGCCACACTGAAGCTTTCTTT CASSMRAGHTEAFF
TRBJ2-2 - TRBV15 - TGTGCCACCAGCAGCGTTGAGGAACAGGGTTTCCGCACCGGGGAGCTGTTTTTT CATSSVEEQGFRTGELFF
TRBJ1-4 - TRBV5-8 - TGTGCCAGCAGCCGATTCGAGGGTGCAACTAATGAAAAACTGTTTTTT CASSRFEGATNEKLFF
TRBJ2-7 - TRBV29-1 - TGCAGCACGGGCAACAGTTTGGCCTACGAGCAGTACTTC CSTGNSLAYEQYF
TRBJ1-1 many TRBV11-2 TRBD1 TGTGCCAGCAGCTTCCAGGGGGGCCTGAACACTGAAGCTTTCTTT CASSFQGGLNTEAFF
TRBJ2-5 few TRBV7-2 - TGTGCCAGCAGCCAAGTAGGAGGTAGCTACCAAGAGACCCAGTACTTC CASSQVGGSYQETQYF
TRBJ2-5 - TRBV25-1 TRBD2 TGTGCCAGCAGTTCCCCGGGCGGGAGTGATGAGACCCAGTACTTC CASSSPGGSDETQYF
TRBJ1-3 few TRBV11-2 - TGTGCCAGCAGCCCGCGGAACGGAGGGGAAAACACCATATATTTT CASSPRNGGENTIYF
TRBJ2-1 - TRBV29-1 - TGCAGCGTGGACACCGCCCCGGGCAATGAGCAGTTCTTC CSVDTAPGNEQFF
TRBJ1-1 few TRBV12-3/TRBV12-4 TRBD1 TGTGCCAGCAGTTTAGCCGGGGACAGGCGTGAAGCTTTCTTT CASSLAGDRREAFF
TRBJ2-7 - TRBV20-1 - TGCAGTGCTAGGGCCGGGGGCCGAGGTCAGGCCTACGAGCAGTACTTC CSARAGGRGQAYEQYF
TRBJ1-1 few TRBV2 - TGTGCCAGCACCAGGACAGCATTGAACACTGAAGCTTTCTTT CASTRTALNTEAFF
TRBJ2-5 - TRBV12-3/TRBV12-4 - TGTGCCAGCAGTTACGCCCTCCTAGGGGTCGGGGTCCAGTACTTC CASSYALLGVGVQYF
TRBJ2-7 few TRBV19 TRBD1 TGTGCCAGTAGCCCGGACAGGGGAAAAAACGAGCAGTACTTC CASSPDRGKNEQYF
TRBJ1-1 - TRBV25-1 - TGTGCCAGCAGTGCCACAAGCACTGAAGCTTTCTTT CASSATSTEAFF
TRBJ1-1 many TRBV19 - TGTGCCAGTAAGGTACAGGGAGGAACTGAAGCTTTCTTT CASKVQGGTEAFF
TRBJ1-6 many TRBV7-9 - TGTGCCAGCAGCTCAGGTCGGGGCCTCAAATCACCCCTCCACTTT CASSSGRGLKSPLHF
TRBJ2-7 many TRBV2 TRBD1 TGTGCCAGCGCTACAGGGGCCGAGCAGTACTTC CASATGAEQYF
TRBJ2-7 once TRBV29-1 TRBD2 TGCAGCGTTGAGCGACTAGCGAGAGACTACGAGCAGTACTTC CSVERLARDYEQYF
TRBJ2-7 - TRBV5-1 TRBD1 TGCGCCAGCAGCTCGGAGGGGACAGGGATTTACGAGCAGTACTTC CASSSEGTGIYEQYF
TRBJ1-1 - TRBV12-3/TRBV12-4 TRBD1 TGTGCCGTCCCGACAGGGGGCGTCGTGGCTTTCTTT CAVPTGGVVAFF
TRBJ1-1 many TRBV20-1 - TGCAGTGCTCGGAGCGGGGAGAACACTGAAGCTTTCTTT CSARSGENTEAFF
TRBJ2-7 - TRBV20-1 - TGCAGTGCCCCATTGAGGGGGGGCTTGGACGAGCAGTACTTC CSAPLRGGLDEQYF
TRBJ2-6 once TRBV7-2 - TGTGCCAGCAGACAGGGTAGCTCTGGGGCCAACGTCCTGACTTTC CASRQGSSGANVLTF
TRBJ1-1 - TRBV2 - TGTGCCAGCAGTGAAATTAATCGGGGCACTGAAGCTTTCTTT CASSEINRGTEAFF
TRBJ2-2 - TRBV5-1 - TGCGCCAGCAGCTTGGATCAGGGGCGAGGCACCGGGGAGCTGTTTTTT CASSLDQGRGTGELFF
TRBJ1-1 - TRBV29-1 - TGCAGCGTTGACCTGGGGGACACTGAAGCTTTCTTT CSVDLGDTEAFF
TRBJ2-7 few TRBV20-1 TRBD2 TGCAGTGCTTTTCGGACTAGCGTATCCTCCTACGAGCAGTACTTC CSAFRTSVSSYEQYF
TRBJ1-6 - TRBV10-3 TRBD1 TGTGCCAGCAGTCCTGACAGGGGTCGGGCCCTCCACTTT CASSPDRGRALHF
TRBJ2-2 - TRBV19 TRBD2 TGTGCCAGTAGAATCCGGGGGGCGAACACCGGGGAGCTGTTTTTT CASRIRGANTGELFF
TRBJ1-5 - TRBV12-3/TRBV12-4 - TGTGCCAGCAGTTTGGGTCAATTATATAGCAATCAGCCCCAGCATTTT CASSLGQLYSNQPQHF
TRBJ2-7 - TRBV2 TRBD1 TGTGCCAGCAGCCCCCGGACAGGGGGCTCGGCCGAGCAGTACTTC CASSPRTGGSAEQYF
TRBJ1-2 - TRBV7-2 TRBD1 TGCGCCAGCAGCTCCTCCGGGACAGGAGCTAACTATGGCTACACCTTC CASSSSGTGANYGYTF
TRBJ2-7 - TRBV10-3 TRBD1 TGTGCCACCGGGACAGGACTCTACGAGCAGTACTTC CATGTGLYEQYF
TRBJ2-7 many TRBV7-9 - TGTGCCAGCAGCTTAGTCAGTAAGGACGAGCAGTACTTC CASSLVSKDEQYF
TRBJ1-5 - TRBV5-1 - TGCGCCAGCAGCTTGTCTCCAGGAGGAGGTCAGCCCCAGCATTTT CASSLSPGGGQPQHF
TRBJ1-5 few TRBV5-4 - TGTGCCAGCTCGCCCGGACTAAGTCAGCCCCAGCATTTT CASSPGLSQPQHF
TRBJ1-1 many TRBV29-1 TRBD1 TGCAGCGTTGGGGTGACAGGGGACCGTGAAGCTTTCTTT CSVGVTGDREAFF